These T cell receptor beta chains were read from a single sample in a study of patients and donors after allogeneic stem cell transplantation. TCRdb used MiXCR to reprocess the RT-PCR reads, holding one entry per CDR3 protein. Of 200,000 to 250,000 distinct CDR3 sequences listed, 12% to 15% are singletons. The sample consisted of blood, either unsorted or a sorted T cell fraction (not recorded which). Receptors were obtained from a human donor who was either an allogeneic HSCT recipient or a stem cell or donor lymphocyte infusion donor (not recorded which). It is not recorded whose cells these are; they may come from a transplant donor. The CDR3 runs from the conserved cysteine through the conserved F or W. D genes are given only for firm matches. A clone size is listed for some rows: how often the clone was seen (once, few, many), or a class if it is expanded.

CASSMRNRPNYGYTF,TRBV7-9,NA,few,TRBJ1-2
CSVGQGSGNTIYF,TRBV29-1,NA,NA,TRBJ1-3
CASSQEPVRGQPQHF,TRBV4-3,NA,NA,TRBJ1-5
CASRPGLVVAGELFF,TRBV12-3/TRBV12-4,TRBD2,many,TRBJ2-2
CASSGTKSYEQYF,TRBV28,NA,few,TRBJ2-7
CASSPGGFGSNQPQHF,TRBV28,NA,once,TRBJ1-5
CASSPGSVGGNYGYTF,TRBV12-3/TRBV12-4,NA,few,TRBJ1-2
CASSPRGGSSYNEQFF,TRBV11-2,NA,many,TRBJ2-1
CSASRQGVTTNEQYF,TRBV20-1,TRBD1,NA,TRBJ2-7
CASSLRTGRALEQYF,TRBV5-4,NA,NA,TRBJ2-7
CASSQGGMEDTQYF,TRBV7-3,NA,few,TRBJ2-3
CSARDRGADSPLHF,TRBV20-1,TRBD1,few,TRBJ1-6
CASSYQGAGQPQHF,TRBV7-2,TRBD1,few,TRBJ1-5
CAISETQGSEAFF,TRBV10-3,NA,once,TRBJ1-1
CASSPSATNSYNEQFF,TRBV7-3,NA,few,TRBJ2-1
CASSTVDRGRGSPLHF,TRBV5-1,TRBD1,once,TRBJ1-6
CASSPTHSGRMYEQYF,TRBV7-6,TRBD2,NA,TRBJ2-7
CASSQEVGFTDTQYF,TRBV4-2,NA,few,TRBJ2-3